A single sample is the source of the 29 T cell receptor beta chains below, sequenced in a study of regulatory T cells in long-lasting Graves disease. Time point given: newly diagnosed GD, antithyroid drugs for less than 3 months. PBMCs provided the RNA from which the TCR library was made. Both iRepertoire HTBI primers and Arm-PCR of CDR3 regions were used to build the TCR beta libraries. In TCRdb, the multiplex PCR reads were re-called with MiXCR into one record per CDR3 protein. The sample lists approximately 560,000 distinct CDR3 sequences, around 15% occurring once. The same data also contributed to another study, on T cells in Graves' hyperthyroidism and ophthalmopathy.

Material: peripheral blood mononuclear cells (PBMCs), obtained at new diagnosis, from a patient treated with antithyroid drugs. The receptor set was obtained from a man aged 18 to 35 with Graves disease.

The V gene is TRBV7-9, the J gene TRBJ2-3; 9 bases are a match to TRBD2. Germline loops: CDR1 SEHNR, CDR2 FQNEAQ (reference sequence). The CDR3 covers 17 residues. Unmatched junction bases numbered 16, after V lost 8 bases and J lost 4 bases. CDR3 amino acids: CASPGGTSGHLSDTQYF. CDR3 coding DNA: TGTGCCAGCCCCGGCGGTACTAGCGGGCACCTATCAGATACGCAGTATTTT.

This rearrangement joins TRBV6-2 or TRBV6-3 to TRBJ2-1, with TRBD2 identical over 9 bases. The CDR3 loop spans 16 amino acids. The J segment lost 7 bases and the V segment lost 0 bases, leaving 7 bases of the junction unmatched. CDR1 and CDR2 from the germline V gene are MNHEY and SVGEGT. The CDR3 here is CASSYSSGRNRNEQFF. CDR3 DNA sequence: TGTGCCAGCAGTTACTCTAGCGGGAGAAATAGGAATGAGCAGTTCTTC.

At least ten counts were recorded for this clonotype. The CDR3 DNA is TGCAGTGCCACCCCGCCTGGCGCAGCGAGCACCGGGGAGCTGTTTTTT. Translating gives CSATPPGAASTGELFF. V gene TRBV20-1 combines with J gene TRBJ2-2; unclear D gene. The germline gives CDR1 DFQATT, CDR2 SNEGSKA (reference sequence). Trimming left V 6 bases short and J 4 bases short, with 21 bases between. This CDR3 contains 16 residues.

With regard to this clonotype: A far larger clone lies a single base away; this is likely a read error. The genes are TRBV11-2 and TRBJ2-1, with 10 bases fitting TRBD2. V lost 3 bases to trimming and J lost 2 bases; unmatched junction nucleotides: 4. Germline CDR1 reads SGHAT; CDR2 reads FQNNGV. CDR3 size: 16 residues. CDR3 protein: CASSFSSGGTYNEQFF. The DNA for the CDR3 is TGTGCCAGCAGCTTCTCTAGCGGGGGCACCTACAATGAGCAGTTCTTC. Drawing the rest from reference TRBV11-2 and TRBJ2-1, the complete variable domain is EAGVAQSPRYKIIEKRQSVAFWCNPISGHATLYWYQQILGQGPKLLIQFQNNGVVDDSQLPKDRFSAERLKGVDSTLKIQPAKLEDSAVYLCASSFSSGGTYNEQFFGPGTRLTVL.

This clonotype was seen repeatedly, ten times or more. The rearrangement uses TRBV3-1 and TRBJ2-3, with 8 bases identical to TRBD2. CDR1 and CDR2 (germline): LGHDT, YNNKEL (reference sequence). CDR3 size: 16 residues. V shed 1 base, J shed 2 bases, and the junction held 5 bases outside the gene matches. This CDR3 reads CASSQVQRGNTDTQYF. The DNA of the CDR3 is TGTGCCAGCAGCCAAGTCCAGCGGGGGAACACAGATACGCAGTATTTT.

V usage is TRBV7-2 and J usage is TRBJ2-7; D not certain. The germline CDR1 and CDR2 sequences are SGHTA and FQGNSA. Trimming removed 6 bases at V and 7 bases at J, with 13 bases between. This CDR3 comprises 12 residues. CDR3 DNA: TGTGCCAGCAGTCCTGGGTACTCTGAGCAGTACTTC. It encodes CASSPGYSEQYF.

CDR3 residues: CASSLIGEKLFF. The CDR3 region has the DNA TGTGCCAGCAGTTTGATCGGGGAAAAACTGTTTTTT. This sequence joins TRBV28 and TRBJ1-4, with D hard to call. The CDR3 extends over 12 amino acids. The germline gives CDR1 MDHEN, CDR2 SYDVKM. Trimming stripped 3 bases from V and 8 bases from J, with 7 bases between.

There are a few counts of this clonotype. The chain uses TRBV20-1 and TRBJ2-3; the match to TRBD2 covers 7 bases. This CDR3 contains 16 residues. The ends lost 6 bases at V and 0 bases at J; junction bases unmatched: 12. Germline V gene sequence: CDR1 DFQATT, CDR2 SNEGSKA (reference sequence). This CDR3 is CSAVTLAATSTDTQYF. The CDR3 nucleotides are TGCAGTGCAGTAACTCTAGCGGCCACTAGCACAGATACGCAGTATTTT.

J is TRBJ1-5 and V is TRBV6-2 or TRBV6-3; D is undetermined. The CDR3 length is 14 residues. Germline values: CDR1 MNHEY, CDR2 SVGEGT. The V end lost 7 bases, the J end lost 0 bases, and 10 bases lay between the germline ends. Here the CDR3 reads CASISVNSNQPQHF. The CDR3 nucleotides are TGTGCCAGCATCAGCGTTAATAGCAATCAGCCCCAGCATTTT.

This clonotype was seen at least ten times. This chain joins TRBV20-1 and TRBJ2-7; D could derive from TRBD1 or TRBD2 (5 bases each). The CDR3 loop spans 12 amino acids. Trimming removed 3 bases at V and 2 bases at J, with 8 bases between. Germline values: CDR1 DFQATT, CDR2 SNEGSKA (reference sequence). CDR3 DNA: TGCAGTGCTAGTTGGGGGACCTACGAGCAGTACTTC. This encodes CSASWGTYEQYF.

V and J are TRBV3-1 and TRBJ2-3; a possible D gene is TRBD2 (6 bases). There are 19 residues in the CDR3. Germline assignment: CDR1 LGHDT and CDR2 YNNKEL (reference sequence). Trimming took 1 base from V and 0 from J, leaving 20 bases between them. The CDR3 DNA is TGTGCCAGCAGCCAAGCTCCACCACATCTCGCGGGGAGCACAGATACGCAGTATTTT. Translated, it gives CASSQAPPHLAGSTDTQYF.

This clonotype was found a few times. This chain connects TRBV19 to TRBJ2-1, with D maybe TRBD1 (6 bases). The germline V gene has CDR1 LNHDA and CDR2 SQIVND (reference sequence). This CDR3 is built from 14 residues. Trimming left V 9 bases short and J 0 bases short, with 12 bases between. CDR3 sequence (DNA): TGTGCCAGCCAAGACAGGAGCTCCTACAATGAGCAGTTCTTC. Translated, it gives CASQDRSSYNEQFF.

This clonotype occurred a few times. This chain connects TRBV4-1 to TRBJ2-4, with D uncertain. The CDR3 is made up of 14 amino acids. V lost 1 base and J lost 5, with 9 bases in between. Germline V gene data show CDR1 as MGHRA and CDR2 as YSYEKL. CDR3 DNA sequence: TGCGCCAGCAGCCAAGTGGGAAAAGAAAACATTCAGTACTTC. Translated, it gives CASSQVGKENIQYF.

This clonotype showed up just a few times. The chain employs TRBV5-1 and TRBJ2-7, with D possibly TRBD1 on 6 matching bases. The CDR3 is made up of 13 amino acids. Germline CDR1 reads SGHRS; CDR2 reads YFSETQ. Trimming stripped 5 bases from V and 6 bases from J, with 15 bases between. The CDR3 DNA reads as TGCGCCAGCAGTATACAGGGAGACGGCGAGCAGTACTTC. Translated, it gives CASSIQGDGEQYF. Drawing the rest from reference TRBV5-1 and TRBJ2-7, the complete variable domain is KAGVTQTPRYLIKTRGQQVTLSCSPISGHRSVSWYQQTPGQGLQFLFEYFSETQRNKGNFPGRFSGRQFSNSRSEMNVSTLELGDSALYLCASSIQGDGEQYFGPGTRLTVT.

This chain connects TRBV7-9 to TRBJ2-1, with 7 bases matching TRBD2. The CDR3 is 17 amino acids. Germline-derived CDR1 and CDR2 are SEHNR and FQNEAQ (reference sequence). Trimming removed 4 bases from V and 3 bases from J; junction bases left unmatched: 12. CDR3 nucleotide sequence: TGTGCCAGCAGCTCCCAGCGGGACGCAACCCACTACAATGAGCAGTTCTTC. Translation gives CASSSQRDATHYNEQFF.

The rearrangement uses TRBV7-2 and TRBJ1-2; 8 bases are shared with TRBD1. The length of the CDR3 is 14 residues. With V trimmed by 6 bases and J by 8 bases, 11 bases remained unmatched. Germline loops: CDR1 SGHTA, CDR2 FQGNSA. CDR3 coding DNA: TGTGCCAGCAGTTCCTGGACAGGGCTGGGAGGCTACACCTTC. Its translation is CASSSWTGLGGYTF.

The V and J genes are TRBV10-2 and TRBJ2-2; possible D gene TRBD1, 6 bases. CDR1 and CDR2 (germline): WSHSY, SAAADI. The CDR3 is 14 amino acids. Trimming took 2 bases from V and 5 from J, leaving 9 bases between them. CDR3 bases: TGCGCCAGCAGTGAGCCAGGGGAGACCGGGGAGCTGTTTTTT. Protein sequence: CASSEPGETGELFF.

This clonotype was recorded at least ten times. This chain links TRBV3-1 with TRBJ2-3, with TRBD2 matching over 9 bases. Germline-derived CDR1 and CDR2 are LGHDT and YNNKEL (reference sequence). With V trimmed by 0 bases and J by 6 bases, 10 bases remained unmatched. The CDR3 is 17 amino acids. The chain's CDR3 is CASSQEKGLATIDTQYF. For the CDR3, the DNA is TGTGCCAGCAGCCAAGAAAAGGGACTAGCCACTATCGATACGCAGTATTTT.

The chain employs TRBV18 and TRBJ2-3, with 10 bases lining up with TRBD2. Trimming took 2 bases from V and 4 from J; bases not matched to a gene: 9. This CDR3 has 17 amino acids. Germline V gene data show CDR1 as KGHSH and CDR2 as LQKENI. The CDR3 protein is CASSPRFSLAGADTQYF. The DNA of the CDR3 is TGTGCCAGCTCACCAAGGTTTAGTCTAGCGGGAGCAGATACGCAGTATTTT.

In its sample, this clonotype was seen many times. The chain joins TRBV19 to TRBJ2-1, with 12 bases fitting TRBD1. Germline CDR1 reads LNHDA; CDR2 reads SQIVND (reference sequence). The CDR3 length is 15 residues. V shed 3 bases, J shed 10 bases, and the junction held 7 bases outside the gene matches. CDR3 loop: CASSIAGTGGVEQFF. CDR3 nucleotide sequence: TGTGCCAGTAGTATCGCCGGGACAGGGGGCGTAGAGCAGTTCTTC.

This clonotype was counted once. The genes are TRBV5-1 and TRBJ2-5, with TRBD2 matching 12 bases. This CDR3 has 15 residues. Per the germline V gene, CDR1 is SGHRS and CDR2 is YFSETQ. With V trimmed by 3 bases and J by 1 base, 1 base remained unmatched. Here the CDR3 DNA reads TGCGCCAGCAGCTGGACTAGCGGGGCCCAAGAGACCCAGTACTTC. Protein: CASSWTSGAQETQYF.

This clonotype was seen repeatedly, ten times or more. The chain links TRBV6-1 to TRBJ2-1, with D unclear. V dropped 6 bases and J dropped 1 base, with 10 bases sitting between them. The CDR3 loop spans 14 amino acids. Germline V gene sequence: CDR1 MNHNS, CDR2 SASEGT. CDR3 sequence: CASRNLVSYNEQFF. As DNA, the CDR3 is TGTGCCAGCAGGAATCTAGTGTCCTACAATGAGCAGTTCTTC.

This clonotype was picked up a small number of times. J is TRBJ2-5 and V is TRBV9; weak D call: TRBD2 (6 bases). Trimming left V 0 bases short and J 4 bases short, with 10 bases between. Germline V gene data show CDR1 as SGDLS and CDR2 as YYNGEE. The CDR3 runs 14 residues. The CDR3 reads CASSVELAGETQYF. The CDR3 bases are TGTGCCAGCAGCGTAGAACTAGCCGGAGAGACCCAGTACTTC.

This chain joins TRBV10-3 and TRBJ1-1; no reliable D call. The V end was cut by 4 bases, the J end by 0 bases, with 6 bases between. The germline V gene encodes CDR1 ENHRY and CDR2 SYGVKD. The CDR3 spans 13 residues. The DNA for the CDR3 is TGTGCCATCAGTGCCGGACTGAACACTGAAGCTTTCTTT. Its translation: CAISAGLNTEAFF.

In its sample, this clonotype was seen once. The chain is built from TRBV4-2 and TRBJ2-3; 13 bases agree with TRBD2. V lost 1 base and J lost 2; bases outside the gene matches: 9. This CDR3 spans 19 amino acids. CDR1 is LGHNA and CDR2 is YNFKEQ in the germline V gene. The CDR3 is CASSQGLAGGSGNTDTQYF. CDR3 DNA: TGTGCCAGCAGCCAAGGACTAGCGGGAGGATCGGGGAACACAGATACGCAGTATTTT.

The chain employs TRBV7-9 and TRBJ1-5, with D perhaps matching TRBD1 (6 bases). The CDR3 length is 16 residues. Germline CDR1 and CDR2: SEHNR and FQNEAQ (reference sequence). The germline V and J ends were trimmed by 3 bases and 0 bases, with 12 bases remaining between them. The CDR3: CASSFQDRHSNQPQHF. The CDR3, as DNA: TGTGCCAGCAGCTTCCAGGACAGACATAGCAATCAGCCCCAGCATTTT.

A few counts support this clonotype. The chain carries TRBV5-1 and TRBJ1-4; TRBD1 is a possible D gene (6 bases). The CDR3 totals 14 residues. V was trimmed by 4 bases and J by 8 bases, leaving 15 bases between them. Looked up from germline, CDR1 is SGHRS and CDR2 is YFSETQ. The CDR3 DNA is TGCGCCAGCAGCCCTGGACCAGGGGACGAAAAACTGTTTTTT. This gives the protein CASSPGPGDEKLFF.

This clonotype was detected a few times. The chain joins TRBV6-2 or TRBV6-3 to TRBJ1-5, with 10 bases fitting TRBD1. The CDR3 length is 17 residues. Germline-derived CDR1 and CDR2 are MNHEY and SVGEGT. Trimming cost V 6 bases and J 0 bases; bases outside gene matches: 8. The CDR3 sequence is CASSSGTGAYSNQPQHF. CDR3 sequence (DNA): TGTGCCAGCAGCTCCGGGACAGGGGCATATAGCAATCAGCCCCAGCATTTT.

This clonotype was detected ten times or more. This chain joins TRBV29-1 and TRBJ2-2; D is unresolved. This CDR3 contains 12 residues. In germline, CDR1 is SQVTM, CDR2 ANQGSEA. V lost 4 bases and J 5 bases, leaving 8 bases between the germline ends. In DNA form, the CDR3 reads TGCAGCGTTGTCCACGGAACCGGGGAGCTGTTTTTT. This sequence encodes CSVVHGTGELFF.